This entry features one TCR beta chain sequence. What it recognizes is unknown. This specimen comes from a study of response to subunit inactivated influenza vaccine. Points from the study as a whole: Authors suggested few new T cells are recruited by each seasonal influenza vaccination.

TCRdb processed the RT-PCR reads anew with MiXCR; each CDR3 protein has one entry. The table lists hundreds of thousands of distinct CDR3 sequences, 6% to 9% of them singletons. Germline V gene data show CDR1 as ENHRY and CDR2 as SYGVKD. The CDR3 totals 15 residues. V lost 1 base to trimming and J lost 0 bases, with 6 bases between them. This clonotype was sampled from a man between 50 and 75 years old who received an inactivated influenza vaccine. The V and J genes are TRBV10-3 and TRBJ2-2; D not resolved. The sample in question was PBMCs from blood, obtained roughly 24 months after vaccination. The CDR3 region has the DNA TGTGCCATCAGTGAGTTGCGACCGAACACCGGGGAGCTGTTTTTT. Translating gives CAISELRPNTGELFF.